This TCR beta chain stems from a study of T cell changes during pregnancy in multiple sclerosis. TCRdb's table, derived via immunoSEQ multiplex PCR, lists solely in-frame clones and lacks some. This table holds tens of thousands of clones, around 90% found once. Trimming left V 0 bases short and J 10 bases short, with 10 bases between. CDR3 length: 12 amino acids. The germline V gene has CDR1 SGHKS and CDR2 YYEKEE (reference sequence). This chain connects TRBV5-5 to TRBJ1-1, with D perhaps TRBD1 (5 bases). The sequence was collected from a female donor with multiple sclerosis, enrolled in a pregnancy study. This material consisted of CD4+ T cells from peripheral blood mononuclear cells, taken in the second trimester of pregnancy. CDR3 in DNA: TGTGCCAGCAGCTTGGAGAGGAGGGGAGCTTTCTTT. It codes for CASSLERRGAFF.